This entry describes one TCR beta chain. The clone's antigen remains unknown. Nothing much larger sits one base from this clone, and base qualities are not available. The record originates from a study of Ad26.COV2.S vaccination and SARS-CoV-2 variants (dated by TCRdb to 2020 to 2022). At the level of the whole study: Vaccine-arm donors were drawn from COV1001, a multicentre, randomized, double-blind, placebo-controlled phase I-IIa trial of Ad26.COV2.S in healthy adults. Ad26.COV2.S was given intramuscularly at 5x10^10 or 1x10^11 viral particles, as a single shot or as two shots 56 days apart. The specificity and breadth of SARS-CoV-2-reactive T cell receptors after Ad26.COV2.S vaccination were assessed by TCRbeta repertoire sequencing. A total of 32 samples were included in the TCR-sequenced set, comprising 19 Ad26.COV2.S vaccine recipients, 5 placebo recipients and 8 SARS-CoV-2 convalescent individuals. Participants in the trial were split at random into five groups of five each, receiving low-dose or high-dose Ad26.COV2.S once or twice, or else placebo on both occasions. Investigators remained blinded to trial group allocation during experiments and outcome assessment.

The immunoSEQ Assay was the method used to sequence TCRbeta CDR3 regions. After extraction, genomic DNA underwent amplification by bias-controlled multiplex PCR, followed by high-throughput sequencing. For the original study's pipeline: To quantify the absolute abundance of every unique TCRbeta CDR3 region, sequences were collapsed and filtered. Usable DNA was measured by amplifying reference genes present in all nucleated cells, and TCRbeta template counts were normalized to that usable DNA to estimate T cell fraction. Repertoire TCRs were annotated as SARS-CoV-2-specific when V gene, CDR3 amino acid sequence and J gene were exactly matched to a known reactive TCR set. The reference SARS-CoV-2 TCR set was derived from MIRA and filtered for enrichment in COVID-19-positive ImmuneCODE repertoires, a step that removed public or cross-reactive TCRs. Using the MIRA antigens, annotated TCRs were further analysed by specific ORF or by position within an ORF. Breadth was defined as annotated unique rearrangements over total unique productive rearrangements; depth was the summed frequency of those rearrangements. Two-sided Wilcoxon rank-sum tests were applied when comparing TCR breadth between groups. TCRdb mirrors the immuneACCESS table, restricted to in-frame sequences. Some clones are absent from its copies; in checked studies, under half trace to an unresolved V gene, and the reason for the others is unknown. V and J calls and clone size are copied from that table; D and trimming were computed from the DNA. The table for this sample lists fewer than 300,000 clones; over 75% of them were counted only once. The leading ten clones occupy around 3% of the sample.

Paper-wide results and their limitations: After vaccination, substantial breadth of spike-specific CD8+ and CD4+ T cell responses was reported. Vaccine and placebo recipients had similar non-spike TCR breadth, a finding consistent with the vaccine containing only spike. According to the authors, total T cell responses may have been underestimated by the TCR breadth and depth analyses. The study was not powered to compare responses between vaccine doses or regimens. Higher spike-specific TCR breadth was observed in Ad26.COV2.S recipients than in placebo recipients (P = 0.0014).

The germline V and J ends show losses of 6 bases and 5 bases respectively, and no gene match explains 6 bases of the junction. The CDR3 has 14 amino acids, counting the end cysteine and phenylalanine. Just the 42-base CDR3 DNA is kept, in frame starting at base 1. As encoded in the germline V gene, CDR1 is SQVTM while CDR2 is ANQGSEA. Read against the paper, the sample's treatment or condition label means: over 15 received Ad26.COV2.S at low or high dose, single or two shots; about 5 received placebo; per-sample allocation not given. Repertoires of vaccine and placebo recipients were sequenced from samples taken on day 63 after the first injection. Cohort 1b enrolled 20 to 30 adults aged 18-55 years at a single site in Boston, USA, between 29 July and 7 August 2020. Ad26.COV2.S consisted of a replication-incompetent adenovirus type 26 vector by which a prefusion-stabilized SARS-CoV-2 spike protein from the original Wuhan strain was expressed.

The sample consisted of peripheral blood, taken in a trial of Ad26.COV2.S vaccine versus placebo. The TCR comes from a person between 18 and 60 years old who received the Ad26.COV2.S COVID-19 vaccine or a placebo. This chain is built from TRBV29-1 and TRBJ2-3, with 12 bases matching TRBD2. The sequence in DNA is TGCAGCGTCGTGACTAGCGGGAGTAGAGATACGCAGTATTTT. This encodes CSVVTSGSRDTQYF.